The 29 T cell receptor beta chains below come from one sample, sequenced in a study of patients and donors after allogeneic stem cell transplantation. TCRdb re-analysed the RT-PCR reads in MiXCR, keeping a single row per CDR3 protein. The sample includes approximately 200,000 distinct CDR3 sequences, around 14% of them seen just once. The specimen sequenced was blood, either unsorted or a sorted T cell fraction (not recorded which). All receptors come from a human donor who was either an allogeneic HSCT recipient or a stem cell or donor lymphocyte infusion donor (not recorded which). It is not recorded whose cells these are; they may come from a transplant donor.

The gene calls are TRBV27 and TRBJ2-7, with D perhaps matching TRBD2 (6 bases). Germline lookup yields CDR1 MNHEY and CDR2 SMNVEV (reference sequence). Trimming took off 6 bases at V and 7 bases at J, with 22 bases between the two ends. This CDR3 has 15 amino acids. The CDR3 here is CASSRRGGEAGEQYF. In DNA form, the CDR3 reads TGTGCCAGCAGCCGTCGGGGCGGCGAGGCGGGGGAGCAGTACTTC.

The chain is built from TRBV9 and TRBJ1-1; D is undetermined. V was shortened by 1 base and J by 3 bases, with 10 bases between the two germline ends. CDR3 length: 14 residues. Germline assignment: CDR1 SGDLS and CDR2 YYNGEE. CDR3 loop: CASSVSIVDTEAFF. The CDR3 DNA sequence: TGTGCCAGCAGCGTAAGTATTGTTGACACTGAAGCTTTCTTT.

This clonotype was seen many times. The chain employs TRBV4-2 and TRBJ2-7; D uncertain. V was clipped by 3 bases and J by 2 bases, with 11 bases between them. Germline CDR1 LGHNA, CDR2 YNFKEQ. This CDR3 has 14 residues. For the CDR3, the DNA is TGTGCCAGCAGCCATTCGACCCTCCCCTACGAGCAGTACTTC. Translated: CASSHSTLPYEQYF.

This clonotype was seen at least ten times. The V and J genes are TRBV20-1 and TRBJ2-5; D is unclear. Germline CDR1 and CDR2: DFQATT and SNEGSKA (reference sequence). V was shortened by 5 bases and J by 5 bases, with 6 bases between the two germline ends. The CDR3 is 10 residues long. CDR3 DNA sequence: TGCAGTGCTTCCCAGGAGACCCAGTACTTC. Amino acids: CSASQETQYF.

This clonotype was observed a handful of times. The genes are TRBV15 and TRBJ2-1; D may be TRBD1 (6 bases). The CDR3 consists of 14 residues. Trimming shortened V by 0 bases and J by 8 bases, and 11 bases separated the two germline ends. Per the germline V gene, CDR1 is LNHNV and CDR2 is YYDKDF (reference sequence). The CDR3 coding sequence is TGTGCCACCAGCAGAGAAGTACAGGGTTATGAGCAGTTCTTC. This gives the protein CATSREVQGYEQFF.

As for this clonotype: Relative to the germline gene, one junction end is altered; a read error may explain this. The genes are TRBV5-1 and TRBJ2-4; TRBD1 matches at 11 bases. The germline CDR1 and CDR2 sequences are SGHRS and YFSETQ. The CDR3 loop spans 17 amino acids. The CDR3 coding sequence is TGCGCCAGCACCCAAGGGACTGGACAGGGGGCCAGAAACATTCAGTACTTC. Translating gives CASTQGTGQGARNIQYF.

This clonotype was recorded a few times. This chain links TRBV7-2 with TRBJ2-6, with D perhaps matching TRBD1 (5 bases). With 5 bases removed from V and 4 bases from J, the gap between germline ends came to 9 bases. The CDR3 is 14 amino acids. CDR1 is SGHTA, CDR2 FQGNSA, per germline. CDR3 loop: CASSIRQGANVLTF. In nucleotides, the CDR3 is TGTGCCAGCAGCATCAGACAGGGGGCCAACGTCCTGACTTTC.

The chain carries TRBV7-9 and TRBJ1-1; D ambiguous. The CDR3 is made up of 13 amino acids. Germline V gene sequence: CDR1 SEHNR, CDR2 FQNEAQ (reference sequence). V lost 4 bases and J lost 1, with 7 bases in between. The CDR3 protein is CASSSPTNTEAFF. The CDR3 coding sequence is TGTGCCAGCAGCTCTCCCACGAACACTGAAGCTTTCTTT.

This clonotype showed up just a few times. The rearrangement uses TRBV24-1 and TRBJ2-7; 13 bases agree with TRBD2. This CDR3 spans 16 amino acids. With 10 bases clipped from V and 0 bases from J, the junction kept 8 bases outside the gene matches. In germline, CDR1 is KGHDR, CDR2 SFDVKD. As DNA, the CDR3 is TGTGCCACTTTTACTAGCGGGAGGGAGAGCTCCTACGAGCAGTACTTC. As protein: CATFTSGRESSYEQYF.

This clonotype was counted a few times. CDR3 loop: CSARSSDINYNEQFF. CDR3 DNA: TGCAGTGCTAGAAGTAGCGACATTAATTACAATGAGCAGTTCTTC. The rearrangement joins TRBV20-1 to TRBJ2-1, with D maybe TRBD2 (5 bases). Germline-derived CDR1 and CDR2 are DFQATT and SNEGSKA (reference sequence). V was clipped by 2 bases and J by 4 bases, with 15 bases between them. This CDR3 is built from 15 residues.

This clonotype was detected many times. The J gene is TRBJ2-1, the V gene TRBV20-1, with TRBD2 identical over 7 bases. The CDR3 has 13 amino acids. Germline assignment: CDR1 DFQATT and CDR2 SNEGSKA (reference sequence). Trimming took 7 bases from V and 7 from J; bases not matched to a gene: 10. The CDR3 region is CSVGGGGLNEQFF. The CDR3 nucleotides are TGCAGTGTTGGGGGGGGAGGACTGAATGAGCAGTTCTTC.

A few counts support this clonotype. The gene calls are TRBV20-1 and TRBJ2-1; 7 bases agree with TRBD2. The CDR3 totals 16 residues. Germline V gene sequence: CDR1 DFQATT, CDR2 SNEGSKA (reference sequence). V lost 5 bases and J lost 10; bases outside the gene matches: 20. CDR3 sequence: CSAGEVSSGVTGEQFF. DNA for the CDR3: TGCAGTGCTGGGGAGGTTAGCAGCGGGGTAACCGGGGAGCAGTTCTTC.

The genes are TRBV5-4 and TRBJ2-5; 12 nucleotides match TRBD2. In germline, CDR1 is SGHNT, CDR2 YYREEE (reference sequence). Trimming cost V 0 bases and J 2 bases; bases outside gene matches: 2. The length of the CDR3 is 16 residues. CDR3 sequence (DNA): TGTGCCAGCAGCTTGGGGACTAGCGGGATACAAGAGACCCAGTACTTC. It encodes CASSLGTSGIQETQYF.

Many counts were recorded for this clonotype. J is TRBJ2-1 and V is TRBV15; 9 positions agree with TRBD1. V shed 1 base, J shed 7 bases, and the junction held 2 bases outside the gene matches. In germline, CDR1 is LNHNV, CDR2 YYDKDF (reference sequence). The CDR3 covers 14 residues. CDR3 sequence (DNA): TGTGCCACCAGCAGAGCCGGGACAGGGAATGAGCAGTTCTTC. Translating it yields CATSRAGTGNEQFF.

The chain links TRBV29-1 to TRBJ2-1, with 14 bases fitting TRBD2. The germline V gene encodes CDR1 SQVTM and CDR2 ANQGSEA. V lost 6 bases, J lost 4 bases, and 2 bases stayed unmatched. The CDR3 is 14 amino acids. CDR3 coding DNA: TGCAGCGTGGGACTAGCGGGAGCGTACAATGAGCAGTTCTTC. Its translation: CSVGLAGAYNEQFF.

Many counts were recorded for this clonotype. The chain recombines TRBV7-2 with TRBJ1-5; D perhaps matches TRBD1 (5 bases). Germline values: CDR1 SGHTA, CDR2 FQGNSA. V lost 5 bases and J 4 bases, leaving 15 bases between the germline ends. The CDR3 totals 15 residues. The CDR3 protein is CASSLYQGGNQPQHF. DNA for the CDR3: TGTGCCAGCAGCCTTTATCAGGGAGGAAATCAGCCCCAGCATTTT.

This clonotype came up a few times. J is TRBJ2-2 and V is TRBV12-3 or TRBV12-4, with a weak D call TRBD1 (6 bases). The ends were cut back, 10 bases at V and 5 bases at J, with 14 bases in the middle. The CDR3 spans 13 residues. The DNA for the CDR3 is TGTGCCACAACAAGGGGGTTTACCGGGGAGCTGTTTTTT. It yields the protein CATTRGFTGELFF.

At least ten counts were recorded for this clonotype. CDR3 DNA: TGTGCCAGCACCCTAGCGGGAGGGCCGGAGATCGAGCAGTTCTTC. It encodes CASTLAGGPEIEQFF. The V call is TRBV12-3 or TRBV12-4, the J call TRBJ2-1, with 12 bases matching TRBD2. The J segment lost 10 bases and the V segment lost 7 bases, leaving 11 bases of the junction unmatched. The CDR3 is made up of 15 amino acids.

In its sample, this clonotype was seen a few times. The V call is TRBV7-9, the J call TRBJ2-5; no reliable D call. Germline V CDR1 and CDR2: SEHNR, FQNEAQ (reference sequence). V lost 0 bases, J lost 4 bases, and 9 bases lay in between. CDR3 length: 14 amino acids. In DNA form, the CDR3 reads TGTGCCAGCAGCTTAGCGATGGCGTCAGAGACCCAGTACTTC. Translation gives CASSLAMASETQYF.

Comment on this clonotype: A read error may account for a junction end that differs from germline. This chain links TRBV6-1 with TRBJ1-1; no definite D call. Germline values: CDR1 MNHNS, CDR2 SASEGT. This CDR3 contains 14 residues. The CDR3 DNA reads as TGTGCCAGCGGTGACCCTACGGGGAACACTGAAGCTTTCTTT. This gives the protein CASGDPTGNTEAFF.

This clonotype was recorded many times. This rearrangement joins TRBV11-2 to TRBJ2-5; D remains ambiguous. CDR3 size: 14 residues. V shed 5 bases and J shed 1 base, with 11 bases lying between them. CDR1 and CDR2 from the germline V gene are SGHAT and FQNNGV. Written as DNA, the CDR3 is TGTGCCAGCAGCAGCGACGGGCCCCAAGAGACCCAGTACTTC. Residues: CASSSDGPQETQYF.

The chain employs TRBV5-1 and TRBJ1-3, with a tentative D call TRBD1 (5 bases). Per the germline V gene, CDR1 is SGHRS and CDR2 is YFSETQ. This CDR3 is 17 amino acids long. The V end was cut by 0 bases, the J end by 0 bases, with 13 bases between. The CDR3 coding sequence is TGCGCCAGCAGCTTGGAGGGGACCCCTACCTCTGGAAACACCATATATTTT. This translates into CASSLEGTPTSGNTIYF.

The chain couples TRBV11-2 to TRBJ2-1; 14 bases are a match to TRBD2. The germline gives CDR1 SGHAT, CDR2 FQNNGV. V trimming: 4 bases; J trimming: 0 bases; junction bases outside the gene matches: 5. CDR3 length: 18 residues. The CDR3 DNA reads TGTGCCAGCAGCTCGGGACTAGCGGGGGCCCCCTCCTACAATGAGCAGTTCTTC. It is translated as CASSSGLAGAPSYNEQFF.

This clonotype has just a few counts. The genes are TRBV4-3 and TRBJ2-1; D is ambiguous. Trimming pared 5 bases from V and 6 bases from J, leaving 8 bases between. The CDR3 extends over 12 amino acids. CDR1 is LGHNA and CDR2 is YSLEER in the germline V gene. CDR3 nucleotide sequence: TGCGCCAGCAGCGCCCGGGCCAATGAGCAGTTCTTC. Translated, it gives CASSARANEQFF.

This clonotype was counted at least ten times. This chain links TRBV7-9 with TRBJ2-7; D is uncertain. Trimming took 1 base from V and 3 from J, leaving 10 bases between them. This CDR3 region has 14 residues. In germline, CDR1 is SEHNR, CDR2 FQNEAQ (reference sequence). CDR3 amino acids: CASSLDLQHYEQYF. CDR3 nucleotide sequence: TGTGCCAGCAGCTTAGACCTACAGCACTACGAGCAGTACTTC. Combining the CDR3 with reference TRBV7-9 and TRBJ2-7 gives the whole variable domain DTGVSQNPRHKITKRGQNVTFRCDPISEHNRLYWYRQTLGQGPEFLTYFQNEAQLEKSRLLSDRFSAERPKGSFSTLEIQRTEQGDSAMYLCASSLDLQHYEQYFGPGTRLTVT.

This clonotype was detected many times. The chain recombines TRBV9 with TRBJ2-2; D is unclear. V lost 0 bases to trimming and J lost 5 bases, with 5 bases between them. The CDR3 covers 13 residues. Per germline, CDR1 SGDLS and CDR2 YYNGEE. This CDR3 is CASSVALTGELFF. The CDR3 DNA is TGTGCCAGCAGCGTAGCTCTTACCGGGGAGCTGTTTTTT.

The chain has TRBV7-2 and TRBJ1-2; 7 nucleotides match TRBD1. Germline V gene data show CDR1 as SGHTA and CDR2 as FQGNSA. V shed 5 bases and J 4 bases; nucleotides not matched to a gene: 10. This CDR3 has 15 residues. In DNA form, the CDR3 reads TGTGCCAGCAGCAAAGGGACAGTGAGGGGCTATGGCTACACCTTC. Translated: CASSKGTVRGYGYTF. Drawing the rest from reference TRBV7-2 and TRBJ1-2, the complete variable domain is GAGVSQSPSNKVTEKGKDVELRCDPISGHTALYWYRQSLGQGLEFLIYFQGNSAPDKSGLPSDRFSAERTGGSVSTLTIQRTQQEDSAVYLCASSKGTVRGYGYTFGSGTRLTVV.

The J gene is TRBJ2-2, the V gene TRBV20-1; 8 bases fit TRBD2. The CDR3 runs 16 residues. V lost 3 bases, J lost 5 bases, and 11 bases stayed unmatched. Germline CDR1 reads DFQATT; CDR2 reads SNEGSKA (reference sequence). This chain's CDR3 is CSASRGSGSRTGELFF. The CDR3 region has the DNA TGCAGTGCTAGTCGTGGGAGCGGGAGCAGGACCGGGGAGCTGTTTTTT.

This clonotype has only a few counts. The V gene is TRBV30, the J gene TRBJ1-5; maybe TRBD1 (5 bases). V gave up 4 bases and J gave up 6 bases, with 19 bases separating them. The germline CDR1 and CDR2 sequences are GTSNPN and SVGIG (reference sequence). The CDR3 covers 15 residues. The DNA of the CDR3 is TGTGCCTGGACACTCTCAGGGCAGGTCGGTCAGCCCCAGCATTTT. Translating gives CAWTLSGQVGQPQHF.